These 17 T cell receptor beta chains originate from one sample sequenced in a study of T cell responses to AZD1222 COVID-19 vaccine. Sequencing used immunoSEQ multiplex PCR; TCRdb keeps in-frame clones, though not all of them. There are some 130,000 clones in the sample; around 90% occur only once, and 15% to 20% lies in the top ten. The specimen comprised peripheral blood, sampled on day 0 of MenACWY control vaccination. These receptors were obtained from an adult in good health.

The V call is TRBV11-3, the J call TRBJ1-3, with a weak D call TRBD1 (5 bases). V was pared by 1 base and J by 4 bases, with 11 bases between. Germline loops: CDR1 SGHNT, CDR2 YENEEA. The CDR3 is 15 residues long. The CDR3 sequence is CASSLGAGRGNTIYF. Written as DNA, the CDR3 is TGTGCCAGCAGCTTAGGAGCAGGGAGAGGAAACACCATATATTTT.

This clone has only one observation. This chain links TRBV24-1 with TRBJ1-2; D is ambiguous. Germline V gene data show CDR1 as KGHDR and CDR2 as SFDVKD. The CDR3 is 13 amino acids. Trimming cost V 0 bases and J 8 bases, with 9 bases left between them. CDR3 DNA: TGTGCCACCAGTGATTTGCGGGGAAGCGGCTACACCTTC. Amino acid sequence: CATSDLRGSGYTF.

This chain links TRBV24-1 with TRBJ2-1; 8 positions match TRBD1. CDR1 is KGHDR, CDR2 SFDVKD, per germline. The CDR3 loop spans 15 amino acids. The V gene end was trimmed by 0 bases and the J gene end by 10 bases; junction bases not matched to a gene: 7. For the CDR3, the DNA is TGTGCCACCAGTGATTTGAGCAGGGGGCGATGGGAGCAGTTCTTC. This sequence encodes CATSDLSRGRWEQFF.

The CDR3 DNA is TGTGCCAGCAGTGAATATGCCGGGGGGCAAAATAATTCACCCCTCCACTTT. This translates into CASSEYAGGQNNSPLHF. The rearrangement links TRBV6-1 to TRBJ1-6; D perhaps matches TRBD1 (6 bases). Looked up from germline, CDR1 is MNHNS and CDR2 is SASEGT. Trimming shortened V by 2 bases and J by 5 bases, and 16 bases separated the two germline ends. The length of the CDR3 is 17 residues.

The chain has TRBV19 and TRBJ2-1; possible D gene TRBD2, 6 bases. CDR3 length: 15 residues. V was trimmed by 6 bases and J by 7 bases, leaving 19 bases between them. Per the germline V gene, CDR1 is LNHDA and CDR2 is SQIVND (reference sequence). In nucleotides, the CDR3 is TGTGCCAGTAGCTCATACCGGGACTCTAAGAATGAGCAGTTCTTC. Its protein product is CASSSYRDSKNEQFF.

The V call is TRBV2, the J call TRBJ1-2; no reliable D call. Germline CDR1 and CDR2: SNHLY and FYNNEI. V was shortened by 7 bases and J by 5 bases, with 17 bases between the two germline ends. The CDR3 consists of 14 residues. The CDR3 loop is CASIADGGFYGYTF. DNA for the CDR3: TGTGCCAGCATCGCGGACGGAGGGTTTTATGGCTACACCTTC.

This sequence joins TRBV4-2 and TRBJ2-7; perhaps D is TRBD1 or TRBD2 (5 bases each). The CDR3 sequence is 16 residues long. Germline V CDR1 and CDR2: LGHNA, YNFKEQ. V gave up 4 bases and J gave up 1 base, with 17 bases separating them. The CDR3 protein is CASSPTGGFPSYEQYF. In DNA form, the CDR3 reads TGTGCCAGCAGCCCCACAGGAGGTTTCCCGTCCTACGAGCAGTACTTC.

The genes are TRBV9 and TRBJ2-7, with no clear D. Looked up from germline, CDR1 is SGDLS and CDR2 is YYNGEE. The CDR3 is 15 residues long. Between the trimmed V and J ends, which lost 1 base and 3 bases, there was a span of 14 bases. The chain's CDR3 is CASSVFPSAHYEQYF. The CDR3 DNA reads TGTGCCAGCAGCGTATTCCCTAGTGCGCACTACGAGCAGTACTTC. The whole variable domain, remainder taken from reference TRBV9 and TRBJ2-7, is DSGVTQTPKHLITATGQRVTLRCSPRSGDLSVYWYQQSLDQGLQFLIQYYNGEERAKGNILERFSAQQFPDLHSELNLSSLELGDSALYFCASSVFPSAHYEQYFGPGTRLTVT.

Many counts were recorded for this clone. The CDR3 DNA reads TGTGCCAGCAGTGATGGGACCGGCGTCTCTGAAGCTTTCTTT. It codes for CASSDGTGVSEAFF. V is TRBV6-1 and J is TRBJ1-1; D is perhaps TRBD1 (5 bases). The germline gives CDR1 MNHNS, CDR2 SASEGT. The CDR3 runs to 14 residues. V lost 3 bases and J lost 6, with 14 bases in between.

This chain uses TRBV3-1 (or the pseudogene TRBV3-2) with TRBJ2-1, with 8 bases lining up with TRBD2. The CDR3 is 11 residues long. Germline-derived CDR1 and CDR2 are LGHDT and YNNKEL (reference sequence). J was trimmed by 7 bases and V by 11 bases; bases with no gene match: 4. The CDR3 DNA follows: TGTGCCGCCAAGCGGGGGAATGAGCAGTTCTTC. Translating gives CAAKRGNEQFF.

The rearrangement joins TRBV13 to TRBJ2-7; D call uncertain. Between the trimmed V and J ends, which lost 0 bases and 3 bases, there was a span of 6 bases. Germline values: CDR1 PRHDT, CDR2 FYEKMQ (reference sequence). The CDR3 contains 13 residues. CDR3 loop: CASSLGGGYEQYF. Here the CDR3 DNA reads TGTGCCAGCAGCTTAGGGGGCGGCTACGAGCAGTACTTC.

CDR3 in amino acids: CASSQDWAGGEQYF. CDR3 in DNA: TGCGCCAGCAGCCAAGATTGGGCGGGCGGCGAGCAGTACTTC. The chain has TRBV4-1 and TRBJ2-7; D is perhaps TRBD2 (5 bases). The V end lost 0 bases, the J end lost 6 bases, and 12 bases lay between the germline ends. This CDR3 region has 14 residues. From germline, CDR1 is MGHRA and CDR2 YSYEKL.

This chain links TRBV5-6 with TRBJ2-3, with D possibly being TRBD2 (7 bases). V was cut by 5 bases and J by 4 bases, with 14 bases left in between. The CDR3 loop spans 14 amino acids. Germline V gives CDR1 SGHDT, CDR2 YYEEEE. CDR3 bases: TGTGCCAGCAGTCCCGGGGGGCCGGCAGATACGCAGTATTTT. This translates into CASSPGGPADTQYF.

This chain uses TRBV6-5 with TRBJ1-4, with D unresolved. The V gene lost 2 bases and the J gene lost 3 bases, with 7 bases spanning the gap. CDR1 is MNHEY and CDR2 is SVGAGI in the germline V gene. CDR3 length equals 14 residues. The CDR3 nucleotides read TGTGCCAGCAGTTACGGGAAGGCTAATGAAAAACTGTTTTTT. Its translation is CASSYGKANEKLFF.

The rearrangement joins TRBV15 to TRBJ1-1, with D unclear. The CDR3 has 14 residues. V shed 0 bases and J shed 4 bases, with 9 bases lying between them. CDR1 and CDR2 from the germline V gene are LNHNV and YYDKDF (reference sequence). The CDR3 protein is CATSRDAGRTEAFF. CDR3 in DNA: TGTGCCACCAGCAGAGATGCCGGGCGCACTGAAGCTTTCTTT.

The chain couples TRBV19 to TRBJ1-2; possible D gene TRBD1, 5 bases. Trimming pared 5 bases from V and 2 bases from J, leaving 12 bases between. The CDR3 runs to 14 residues. Germline CDR1 reads LNHDA; CDR2 reads SQIVND (reference sequence). In DNA, the CDR3 is TGTGCCAGTAGTTCCGACAGCCGGAACTATGGCTACACCTTC. Protein sequence: CASSSDSRNYGYTF.

This clone occurred once. The V and J genes are TRBV6-6 and TRBJ1-4; 10 nucleotides match TRBD1. Trimming at V came to 5 bases and at J to 8 bases, leaving 5 bases not matched to a gene. This CDR3 comprises 14 residues. Looked up from germline, CDR1 is MNHNY and CDR2 is SVGAGI (reference sequence). The CDR3 DNA reads TGTGCCAGCAGTCCGACGGGACAGGGGGAAAAACTGTTTTTT. It translates to CASSPTGQGEKLFF.